Below, 23 T cell receptor beta chains from the same sample are listed, as sequenced in a study of control samples from healthy donors and cancer patients. The method was immunoSEQ multiplex PCR; TCRdb's version includes in-frame clones alone and lacks a portion of them. This sample carries 130,000 or so clones, roughly nine tenths of them seen once, and the ten largest clones take less than 8.5%. The sequencing input was blood. All receptors derive from a man aged 18 to 30 in good health.

This sequence joins TRBV11-2 and TRBJ1-3; D gene unclear. The CDR3 totals 12 residues. Per germline, CDR1 SGHAT and CDR2 FQNNGV. Trimming cost V 3 bases and J 0 bases, with 0 bases left between them. CDR3 nucleotides: TGTGCCAGCAGCTTCTCTGGAAACACCATATATTTT. Encoded protein: CASSFSGNTIYF.

This rearrangement joins TRBV19 to TRBJ2-1; 8 nucleotides align to TRBD2. Germline V CDR1 and CDR2: LNHDA, SQIVND (reference sequence). CDR3 length: 19 residues. V lost 3 bases and J lost 4; bases outside the gene matches: 17. CDR3 protein: CASSIPGLAGGPPYNEQFF. As DNA, the CDR3 is TGTGCCAGTAGTATCCCCGGTTTGGCGGGGGGCCCTCCATACAATGAGCAGTTCTTC.

The sample holds a few counts of this clone. Other nucleotide sequences from this sample produce the same CDR3. As DNA, the CDR3 is TGTGCCAGCAGCTTAGGGCGGGACATCAATTCACCCCTCCACTTT. Translated: CASSLGRDINSPLHF. The chain joins TRBV7-2 to TRBJ1-6; tentatively, D is TRBD1 (6 bases). V lost 1 base and J lost 7, with 11 bases in between. CDR1 is SGHTA and CDR2 is FQGNSA in the germline V gene. This CDR3 has 15 amino acids.

The chain employs TRBV6-5 and TRBJ1-4, with TRBD1 matching 8 bases. This CDR3 is built from 13 residues. CDR1 MNHEY and CDR2 SVGAGI come from the germline V gene. V was pared by 7 bases and J by 8 bases, with 6 bases of the junction left unmatched. CDR3: CASTAGQGEKLFF. The CDR3 DNA reads as TGTGCCAGCACCGCCGGACAGGGCGAAAAACTGTTTTTT.

This chain connects TRBV6-2 or TRBV6-3 to TRBJ1-5; no definite D call. The CDR3 contains 14 residues. Germline V gene data show CDR1 as MNHEY and CDR2 as SVGEGT. Trimming removed 3 bases at V and 0 bases at J, with 6 bases between. CDR3 amino acids: CASSYTVSNQPQHF. In DNA form, the CDR3 reads TGTGCCAGCAGTTATACAGTTAGCAATCAGCCCCAGCATTTT.

The chain recombines TRBV7-2 with TRBJ2-7; unclear D gene. Germline V gene data show CDR1 as SGHTA and CDR2 as FQGNSA. The CDR3 totals 14 residues. The germline V and J ends were trimmed by 2 bases and 3 bases, with 11 bases remaining between them. As DNA, the CDR3 is TGTGCCAGCAGCTTACTCCCAGAAGGCTACGAGCAGTACTTC. Translating it yields CASSLLPEGYEQYF.

The rearrangement links TRBV19 to TRBJ1-5, with D maybe TRBD1 (6 bases). V was trimmed by 7 bases and J by 7 bases, leaving 20 bases between them. CDR1 and CDR2 from the germline V gene are LNHDA and SQIVND (reference sequence). The CDR3 consists of 15 residues. The CDR3 coding sequence is TGTGCCAGTACACACGCCAGGGGTGCATGGCAGCCCCAGCATTTT. Its translation: CASTHARGAWQPQHF.

This chain connects TRBV2 to TRBJ1-3; perhaps TRBD1 as D (5 bases). V was pared by 2 bases and J by 0 bases, with 11 bases between. In germline, CDR1 is SNHLY, CDR2 FYNNEI. The CDR3 totals 16 residues. CDR3 in DNA: TGTGCCAGCAGTGAATTGTTGGGGCACTCTGGAAACACCATATATTTT. Translation: CASSELLGHSGNTIYF.

The V and J genes are TRBV5-4 and TRBJ2-3; D could derive from TRBD1 or TRBD2 (5 bases each). The germline V gene encodes CDR1 SGHNT and CDR2 YYREEE (reference sequence). V was trimmed by 3 bases and J by 10 bases, leaving 15 bases between them. CDR3 size: 13 residues. The CDR3 region is CASSYTGPGAQYF. Written as DNA, the CDR3 is TGTGCCAGCAGCTACACGGGGCCGGGCGCGCAGTATTTT.

V gene TRBV29-1 combines with J gene TRBJ2-5, with TRBD1 as a possible D gene (7 bases). The germline CDR1 and CDR2 sequences are SQVTM and ANQGSEA. This CDR3 comprises 14 residues. Trimming stripped 3 bases from V and 2 bases from J, with 13 bases between. Here the CDR3 DNA reads TGCAGCGTTGAGCGGGACAGCTTTCAAGAGACCCAGTACTTC. Protein: CSVERDSFQETQYF. Together with reference TRBV29-1 and TRBJ2-5, the CDR3 gives the full variable domain: SAVISQKPSRDICQRGTSLTIQCQVDSQVTMMFWYRQQPGQSLTLIATANQGSEATYESGFVIDKFPISRPNLTFSTLTVSNMSPEDSSIYLCSVERDSFQETQYFGPGTRLLVL.

The rearrangement links TRBV3-1 (or the pseudogene TRBV3-2) to TRBJ2-1; 10 nucleotides agree with TRBD2. Germline V gene lookup returns CDR1 LGHDT and CDR2 YNNKEL (reference sequence). V dropped 1 base and J dropped 5; count of bases not matched to a gene: 2. The CDR3 has 15 residues. CDR3 protein: CASSQVAGGNNEQFF. The DNA of the CDR3 is TGTGCCAGCAGCCAAGTAGCGGGGGGAAACAATGAGCAGTTCTTC.

The rearrangement uses TRBV9 and TRBJ2-3, with 14 bases fitting TRBD2. The CDR3 runs to 17 residues. Germline V gene sequence: CDR1 SGDLS, CDR2 YYNGEE. The trim removed 4 bases at V and 4 bases at J, leaving 8 bases unmatched. The CDR3 DNA sequence: TGTGCCAGCAGCAGCGGACTAGCGGGGGGCCCCGCAGATACGCAGTATTTT. Its protein is CASSSGLAGGPADTQYF.

The chain combines TRBV9 with TRBJ2-1; TRBD2 agrees at 10 bases. The germline gives CDR1 SGDLS, CDR2 YYNGEE. V trimming: 0 bases; J trimming: 6 bases; junction bases outside the gene matches: 9. This CDR3 contains 17 residues. CDR3 loop: CASSVEVGGTSANEQFF. CDR3 DNA: TGTGCCAGCAGCGTAGAGGTAGGGGGGACTAGCGCCAATGAGCAGTTCTTC.

The V and J genes are TRBV7-9 and TRBJ1-1, with 8 nucleotides matching TRBD1. The ends lost 5 bases at V and 4 bases at J; junction bases unmatched: 3. CDR3 length: 13 amino acids. Germline assignment: CDR1 SEHNR and CDR2 FQNEAQ (reference sequence). The CDR3 sequence: CASSRQGSTEAFF. For the CDR3, the DNA is TGTGCCAGCAGCAGACAGGGGAGCACTGAAGCTTTCTTT.

The chain uses TRBV19 and TRBJ2-5, with unresolved D. V dropped 1 base and J dropped 5 bases, with 11 bases sitting between them. This CDR3 has 14 amino acids. Germline V gene data show CDR1 as LNHDA and CDR2 as SQIVND (reference sequence). The CDR3 region is CASSIGYGLETQYF. As DNA, the CDR3 is TGTGCCAGTAGTATAGGGTACGGATTGGAGACCCAGTACTTC.

This chain uses TRBV27 with TRBJ1-5; TRBD1 matches 9 bases. Losses at the gene ends were 5 bases for V and 0 bases for J; bases not matched to a gene: 14. The CDR3 extends over 19 amino acids. Germline CDR1 MNHEY, CDR2 SMNVEV (reference sequence). CDR3 sequence: CASSRGQGNPQYSNQPQHF. CDR3 bases: TGTGCCAGCAGTCGAGGACAGGGGAACCCACAATATAGCAATCAGCCCCAGCATTTT.

By frequency in the sample, this clone is medium-sized (0.01 to 0.1%). The chain carries TRBV5-1 and TRBJ1-5; a weak D match, TRBD1 (5 bases). V was cut by 1 base and J by 0 bases, with 8 bases left in between. This CDR3 spans 15 amino acids. CDR1 SGHRS and CDR2 YFSETQ come from the germline V gene. CDR3 amino acids: CASSLFDSSNQPQHF. The DNA for the CDR3 is TGCGCCAGCAGCTTGTTTGACAGTAGCAATCAGCCCCAGCATTTT.

V and J are TRBV7-2 and TRBJ1-3, with D maybe TRBD1 (5 bases). The CDR3 runs 18 residues. The V and J ends lost 2 bases and 0 bases respectively, with 17 bases between them. Per the germline V gene, CDR1 is SGHTA and CDR2 is FQGNSA. CDR3 in amino acids: CASSLFVAGAISGNTIYF. The CDR3 DNA sequence: TGTGCCAGCAGCTTATTTGTGGCTGGGGCGATCTCTGGAAACACCATATATTTT.

This sequence joins TRBV6-6 and TRBJ2-2, with D maybe TRBD2 (5 bases). V lost 6 bases and J 1 base, leaving 9 bases between the germline ends. The CDR3 sequence is 14 residues long. Germline lookup yields CDR1 MNHNY and CDR2 SVGAGI (reference sequence). The CDR3 nucleotides read TGTGCCAGCAGGGAGGAGCGGAACACCGGGGAGCTGTTTTTT. This sequence encodes CASREERNTGELFF.

This rearrangement joins TRBV11-2 to TRBJ2-3, with D possibly being TRBD2 (6 bases). CDR3 length: 15 residues. Looked up from germline, CDR1 is SGHAT and CDR2 is FQNNGV. Trimming shortened V by 7 bases and J by 4 bases, and 18 bases separated the two germline ends. The CDR3 bases are TGTGCCAGCACCAAGCGCACTAGCAGGCCAGATACGCAGTATTTT. Its protein product is CASTKRTSRPDTQYF.

This chain connects TRBV18 to TRBJ1-1; D is ambiguous. V shed 0 bases and J shed 0 bases, with 8 bases lying between them. This CDR3 region has 15 residues. CDR1 and CDR2 (germline): KGHSH, LQKENI. CDR3 DNA sequence: TGTGCCAGCTCACCACCCGACGGCATGAACACTGAAGCTTTCTTT. It encodes CASSPPDGMNTEAFF.

The rearrangement uses TRBV20-1 and TRBJ2-2, with unresolved D. V lost 5 bases and J 6 bases, leaving 4 bases between the germline ends. Germline-derived CDR1 and CDR2 are DFQATT and SNEGSKA (reference sequence). The CDR3 has 10 residues. The CDR3 nucleotides read TGCAGTGCTGGGGCCGGGGAGCTGTTTTTT. Protein: CSAGAGELFF.

The V and J genes are TRBV6-6 and TRBJ2-5; 8 positions agree with TRBD2. CDR1 is MNHNY, CDR2 SVGAGI, per germline (reference sequence). The CDR3 is made up of 15 amino acids. After removal of 7 bases from V and 4 bases from J, the junction contained 11 bases not matched to a gene. The CDR3 DNA is TGTGCCAGCACCCCGACCTTAAGCGGGGGAGAGACCCAGTACTTC. This encodes CASTPTLSGGETQYF.